Listed below are T cell receptor beta chains from one sample, sequenced in a study of blood T cells in healthy people across ages. Each CDR3 protein is one row after TCRdb ran MiXCR on the 5' RACE reads. This sample has over 500,000 distinct CDR3 sequences, with approximately 52% found just once. The specimen was blood. These receptors came from a woman of 80 years or more in good health. CDR3s include the opening cysteine and the closing phenylalanine or tryptophan. D genes are given only for firm matches. Some rows have no size entry. The others give once, few or many, or a class for an expanded clone.

d_call clone_size cdr3_length j_call v_call cdr3_aa cdr3_nt
. many 12 TRBJ2-1 TRBV5-1 CASRFHQGKQFF TGCGCCAGCAGATTTCACCAGGGAAAGCAGTTCTTC
TRBD2 . 19 TRBJ2-7 TRBV20-1 CSATGLAGGTASPYNEQYF TGCAGTGCTACCGGACTAGCGGGGGGGACCGCGAGTCCCTACAATGAGCAGTACTTC
. . 15 TRBJ1-5 TRBV7-2 CASSSLTIRGQPQHF TGTGCCAGCAGCTCCCTCACCATTCGGGGTCAGCCCCAGCATTTT
. . 15 TRBJ1-2 TRBV10-3 CAISEGQLTNYGYTF TGTGCCATCAGTGAGGGACAGCTTACTAACTATGGCTACACCTTC
. . 16 TRBJ2-2 TRBV20-1 CSARDPDSRVTGELFF TGCAGTGCTAGAGATCCCGACAGTCGGGTCACCGGGGAGCTGTTTTTT
. . 14 TRBJ2-1 TRBV20-1 CSASGRPGYNEQFF TGCAGTGCCAGCGGCCGCCCCGGATACAATGAGCAGTTCTTC
. . 14 TRBJ2-7 TRBV7-3 CASRGASAYNEQYF TGTGCCAGCAGGGGGGCTAGCGCTTACAATGAGCAGTACTTC
TRBD2 many 16 TRBJ2-3 TRBV29-1 CSVGRLAGGSTDTQYF TGCAGCGTTGGGAGACTAGCGGGGGGGAGCACAGATACGCAGTATTTT
. . 14 TRBJ2-2 TRBV2 CASSPGVNTGELFF TGTGCCAGCAGTCCCGGGGTGAACACCGGGGAGCTGTTTTTT
. . 13 TRBJ2-2 TRBV6-4 CAGSGERGGELFF TGTGCCGGCAGTGGGGAGCGTGGCGGGGAGCTGTTTTTT
. . 13 TRBJ1-2 TRBV29-1 CSVEDSVGYGYTF TGCAGCGTTGAAGATTCAGTGGGCTATGGCTACACCTTC
TRBD1 once 14 TRBJ2-7 TRBV27 CASSISTGPYEQYF TGTGCCAGCAGTATCTCGACAGGGCCCTACGAGCAGTACTTC
. many 14 TRBJ2-7 TRBV5-1 CASSSYRATHEQYF TGCGCCAGCAGCTCATACCGGGCTACCCACGAGCAGTACTTC
. . 13 TRBJ1-1 TRBV29-1 CSAAQPMNTEAFF TGCAGCGCCGCCCAGCCCATGAACACTGAAGCTTTCTTT
. many 14 TRBJ1-1 TRBV15 CATSRDQANTEAFF TGTGCCACCAGCAGAGATCAGGCGAACACTGAAGCTTTCTTT
. few 14 TRBJ2-3 TRBV6-5 CASSNGDYTDTQYF TGTGCCAGCAGTAACGGTGACTACACAGATACGCAGTATTTT
TRBD1 . 18 TRBJ1-2 TRBV18 CASSPYLYTGTEVYGYTF TGTGCCAGCTCACCCTATCTGTACACCGGGACAGAAGTCTATGGCTACACCTTC
TRBD2 many 15 TRBJ2-3 TRBV20-1 CSASRRGGDSDTQYF TGCAGTGCTAGTAGGCGGGGGGGCGACTCAGATACGCAGTATTTT
. . 16 TRBJ2-6 TRBV7-2 CASSLGPISGANVLTF TGTGCCAGCAGCTTGGGACCGATCTCTGGGGCCAACGTCCTGACTTTC
. . 14 TRBJ2-3 TRBV29-1 CSVENGLSTDTQYF TGCAGCGTTGAAAACGGGTTAAGCACAGATACGCAGTATTTT
TRBD1 once 15 TRBJ2-2 TRBV19 CASSIRGTAAGELFF TGTGCCAGTAGTATCAGGGGGACGGCCGCCGGGGAGCTGTTTTTT
. few 13 TRBJ2-1 TRBV19 CASSKTRVDEQFF TGTGCCAGTAGTAAAACCAGGGTTGATGAGCAGTTCTTC
TRBD2 few 15 TRBJ2-1 TRBV6-2/TRBV6-3 CASRLLAGGHNEQFF TGTGCCAGCAGGCTTCTAGCGGGGGGACACAATGAGCAGTTCTTC
. many 14 TRBJ1-2 TRBV5-1 CASAPGGTVYGYTF TGCGCCAGCGCGCCCGGAGGGACCGTCTATGGCTACACCTTC
. . 14 TRBJ2-7 TRBV16 CASSRAGRAYEQYF TGTGCCAGCTCTCGGGCAGGGCGTGCGTACGAGCAGTACTTC
. many 12 TRBJ2-1 TRBV3-1 CATSGGPGEQFF TGTGCCACCTCCGGGGGGCCGGGTGAGCAGTTCTTC
. few 12 TRBJ2-7 TRBV18 CASSLQRNEQYF TGTGCCAGCTCACTTCAGCGGAATGAGCAGTACTTC
. . 14 TRBJ2-1 TRBV7-9 CASSPRPLGNEQFF TGTGCCAGCAGCCCCCGGCCGTTGGGCAATGAGCAGTTCTTC
. . 18 TRBJ1-2 TRBV4-2 CASSQEASLGHSNYGYTF TGTGCCAGCAGCCAAGAAGCTTCATTAGGGCATTCGAACTATGGCTACACCTTC
TRBD2 many 16 TRBJ2-3 TRBV12-3/TRBV12-4 CASSFNRGTNTDTQYF TGTGCCAGCAGTTTCAACCGCGGGACTAACACAGATACGCAGTATTTT
. . 14 TRBJ1-2 TRBV4-1 CASSPLGGGHGYTF TGCGCCAGCAGCCCCCTGGGGGGGGGCCATGGCTACACCTTC